This T cell receptor beta chain was sequenced in a study of T-cell reconstitution after alpha-beta-depleted transplantation in children. For TCRbeta, the library was prepared with unique molecular identifiers. TCRdb ran MiXCR on the PCR reads and lists one entry per CDR3 protein. The sample includes 100,000 to 150,000 distinct CDR3 sequences, more than 20% of them seen just once. Trimming cost V 0 bases and J 5 bases, with 10 bases left between them. This CDR3 is built from 14 residues. Germline V gives CDR1 SEHNR, CDR2 FQNEAQ (reference sequence). Sample: PBMCs, mostly from graft donor cells, taken 180 days after TCRalphabeta/CD19-depleted stem cell transplant. This sequence originates from a male patient aged 2-9 years who had a stem cell transplant for chronic granulomatous disease, so the T cells may come from the graft donor. The chain is built from TRBV7-9 and TRBJ2-5, with TRBD2 as a possible D gene (5 bases). For the CDR3, the DNA is TGTGCCAGCAGCTTAGCCTCCGGGGTGGAGACCCAGTACTTC. Protein product: CASSLASGVETQYF.